The rows below give T cell receptor beta chains drawn from one sample of a study of technical replicates of blood from a handful of donors. Only in-frame clones appear in the TCRdb table, and some are missing; sequencing was by immunoSEQ multiplex PCR. The sample consists of approximately 76,000 clones, 75% to 95% of them appearing once. Sample: T cells isolated from PBMCs. The receptors come from a human donor in good health. Both conserved end residues are part of each CDR3. The D gene is left open where the match is weak. The size entry is marked missing in some rows and otherwise reads once, few, many or a size class.

- | TRBJ1-2 | TRBV7-6 | once | TGTGCCAGCAGCTCCGAGGGAGTTGGCTACACCTTC | CASSSEGVGYTF
- | TRBJ1-2 | TRBV7-9 | once | TGTGCCAGCCAGGATCCTCGACATCGCTTTGGCTATGGCTACACCTTC | CASQDPRHRFGYGYTF
TRBD2 | TRBJ2-5 | TRBV5-1 | - | TGCGCCAGCAGCTCATCGTGGGCTAGCGGGAAGGGAGAGACCCAGTACTTC | CASSSSWASGKGETQYF
TRBD2 | TRBJ2-7 | TRBV19 | - | TGTGCCAGTAGTCCCCGAAGACTAGCGGGGATCTCCTACGAGCAGTACTTC | CASSPRRLAGISYEQYF
- | TRBJ1-1 | TRBV27 | - | TGTGCCAGCAGTTTAACTTCCGGGGGCACTGAAGCTTTCTTT | CASSLTSGGTEAFF
TRBD2 | TRBJ2-1 | TRBV5-4 | - | TGTGCCAGCAGCTGGGGCATGACTAGCGGGGGCGGGGAGCAGTTCTTC | CASSWGMTSGGGEQFF
TRBD2 | TRBJ2-1 | TRBV28 | once | TGTGCCAGCAGTTTCGTCAGCGGGAGAAAGTATGAGCAGTTCTTC | CASSFVSGRKYEQFF
- | TRBJ1-6 | TRBV11-2 | - | TGTGCCAGCAGCTCGGAGGAGAGCTCCTATAATTCACCCCTCCACTTT | CASSSEESSYNSPLHF
TRBD1 | TRBJ1-5 | TRBV10-1 | - | TGCGCCAGCAGCGCACCGGGACAGGGATATAGCAATCAGCCCCAGCATTTT | CASSAPGQGYSNQPQHF
TRBD1 | TRBJ1-1 | TRBV10-3 | - | TGTGCCATCAGTGACCCCAAAATTGGGGACAGCCCTTTCTTT | CAISDPKIGDSPFF
- | TRBJ1-1 | TRBV7-9 | - | TGTGCCAGCAGCTTAGACAGGGAAGGTGTACCTGAAGCTTTCTTT | CASSLDREGVPEAFF
TRBD1 | TRBJ1-2 | TRBV30 | - | TGTGCCTGGAGTCCGTGGACAGGCAACCTACAAAATGGCTACACCTTC | CAWSPWTGNLQNGYTF
TRBD1 | TRBJ2-7 | TRBV19 | - | TGTGCCAGCCTGGACAGGGATTCCTACGAGCAGTACTTC | CASLDRDSYEQYF
TRBD1 | TRBJ2-7 | TRBV7-9 | - | TGTGCCAGCAGCTTAATGGCGACAGGGAACTCCTACGAGCAGTACTTC | CASSLMATGNSYEQYF
TRBD2 | TRBJ2-5 | TRBV18 | - | TGTGCCAGCTCACCACCGGGAGGGGAGACCCAGTACTTC | CASSPPGGETQYF
- | TRBJ1-5 | TRBV16 | - | TGTGCCAGCACCCCGGGGAATCAGCCCCAGCATTTT | CASTPGNQPQHF